This T cell receptor (beta chain) appears in the sequencing data of a study of PD-1 blockade in classical Hodgkin lymphoma. Only in-frame clones appear in the TCRdb table, and some are missing; sequencing was by immunoSEQ multiplex PCR. The data contain some 93,000 clones, 78% of them seen just once; the ten biggest clones take up about 9.4%. On this clone itself: What it binds is not known.

Indicated time point: cycle 4 day 1 (C4D1), after 6 weeks of nivolumab. Autologous stem cell transplantation was followed by relapse in every patient, and brentuximab vedotin exposure varied. Study observations and caveats: Lower baseline TCR diversity marked trial partial responders and progressors. Exclusion was the outcome for patients who began nivolumab under 1 year after ASCT. Why repertoires differed is undefined; disease activity or prior therapy possibly contributed.

Germline V gene data show CDR1 as MDHEN and CDR2 as SYDVKM. Trimming took off 5 bases at V and 5 bases at J, with 15 bases between the two ends. The CDR3 has 14 residues. The chain joins TRBV28 to TRBJ2-5, with D possibly TRBD2 on 6 matching bases. Sequenced here: peripheral blood mononuclear cells (PBMCs), sampled before the fourth cycle of nivolumab. The TCR originated in a human donor with classical Hodgkin lymphoma. The DNA for the CDR3 is TGTGCCAGCAGTCCCCGGGGGTATGTGGAGACCCAGTACTTC. Encoded protein: CASSPRGYVETQYF.